These 26 T cell receptor beta chains originate from one sample sequenced in a study of blood T cell repertoires in COVID-19. Assay: immunoSEQ multiplex PCR; the TCRdb copy retains only in-frame clones and omits some. The sample comprises approximately 67,000 clones, 91% of which are singletons, and approximately 7.9% rests with the top ten. The specimen sequenced was peripheral blood. These receptors originate from a human donor in a cohort sampled during active COVID-19.

This clone was seen only once. The J gene is TRBJ1-2, the V gene TRBV12-3 or TRBV12-4; D uncertain. The CDR3 consists of 13 residues. Trimming took 5 bases from V and 2 from J, leaving 9 bases between them. The CDR3: CASSLRENYGYTF. CDR3 coding DNA: TGTGCCAGCAGTCTCCGGGAGAACTATGGCTACACCTTC.

DNA for the CDR3: TGTGCCAGCAGCCAAGATCAAGCAGCCCGGGGGAATGAGCAGTTCTTC. Its translation is CASSQDQAARGNEQFF. The chain recombines TRBV4-2 with TRBJ2-1, with D tentatively TRBD2 (6 bases). The CDR3 has 16 residues. Trimming took 0 bases from V and 7 from J, leaving 16 bases between them. Germline V gene sequence: CDR1 LGHNA, CDR2 YNFKEQ.

V and J are TRBV6-5 and TRBJ1-1, with a weak D call TRBD1 (6 bases). CDR3 length equals 15 residues. With 7 bases removed from V and 3 bases from J, the gap between germline ends came to 18 bases. Germline V gives CDR1 MNHEY, CDR2 SVGAGI. CDR3 protein: CASTPVGQPYTEAFF. The CDR3 nucleotides are TGTGCCAGCACTCCCGTAGGACAGCCGTACACTGAAGCTTTCTTT.

The genes are TRBV7-3 and TRBJ2-3; 8 bases line up with TRBD2. Germline trimming cut 5 bases from V and 5 bases from J; bases unmatched to any gene: 12. This CDR3 spans 16 amino acids. CDR1 and CDR2 from the germline V gene are SGHTA and FQGTGA. Written as DNA, the CDR3 is TGTGCCAGCAGCCCAACGAGGGGCGGGGGGATAGATACGCAGTATTTT. Translating gives CASSPTRGGGIDTQYF. The full variable domain, in which reference TRBV7-3 and TRBJ2-3 provide the parts outside the CDR3, is GAGVSQTPSNKVTEKGKYVELRCDPISGHTALYWYRQSLGQGPEFLIYFQGTGAADDSGLPNDRFFAVRPEGSVSTLKIQRTERGDSAVYLCASSPTRGGGIDTQYFGPGTRLTVL.

V is TRBV19 and J is TRBJ2-3; D is uncertain. Trimming left V 3 bases short and J 0 bases short, with 10 bases between. The CDR3 runs to 15 residues. Germline CDR1 is LNHDA and CDR2 is SQIVND (reference sequence). The CDR3 sequence is CASSIRGASTDTQYF. Here the CDR3 DNA reads TGTGCCAGTAGTATTCGCGGCGCTAGCACAGATACGCAGTATTTT.

This chain joins TRBV7-3 and TRBJ1-3; D is undetermined. The CDR3 is 15 amino acids. Trimming stripped 6 bases from V and 2 bases from J, with 14 bases between. Germline CDR1 and CDR2: SGHTA and FQGTGA. The CDR3 here is CASSSSGFPGNTIYF. CDR3 bases: TGTGCCAGCAGTTCTAGTGGGTTCCCTGGAAACACCATATATTTT.

The gene calls are TRBV2 and TRBJ1-6; 7 nucleotides match TRBD1. The length of the CDR3 is 16 residues. Germline trimming cut 1 base from V and 8 bases from J; bases unmatched to any gene: 8. Germline V gene data show CDR1 as SNHLY and CDR2 as FYNNEI. This chain's CDR3 is CASSEGIGTVYSPLHF. The CDR3 coding sequence is TGTGCCAGCAGTGAAGGGATCGGGACAGTGTATTCACCCCTCCACTTT.

V and J are TRBV5-4 and TRBJ2-7; TRBD1 matches 7 bases. Germline V CDR1 and CDR2: SGHNT, YYREEE (reference sequence). V gave up 4 bases and J gave up 2 bases; unmatched junction bases: 3. This CDR3 has 13 amino acids. The CDR3 DNA sequence: TGTGCCAGCAGCCCAGACAGGGCCTACGAGCAGTACTTC. Translating gives CASSPDRAYEQYF.

This chain connects TRBV7-2 to TRBJ1-2; 7 nucleotides match TRBD1. The V segment lost 5 bases and the J segment 4 bases; nucleotides outside the gene matches: 10. The CDR3 length is 15 residues. CDR1 and CDR2 from the germline V gene are SGHTA and FQGNSA. CDR3 nucleotides: TGTGCCAGCAGCCAATCGACAGGGAATACCTATGGCTACACCTTC. It is translated as CASSQSTGNTYGYTF.

The CDR3, as DNA: TGCAGCGTTGTTCCAAGCGGGAGACGAGATACGCAGTATTTT. Encoded protein: CSVVPSGRRDTQYF. This chain links TRBV29-1 with TRBJ2-3; 8 nucleotides align to TRBD2. The germline V gene has CDR1 SQVTM and CDR2 ANQGSEA. Trimming removed 4 bases from V and 5 bases from J; junction bases left unmatched: 8. The CDR3 runs to 14 residues.

This rearrangement joins TRBV12-3 or TRBV12-4 to TRBJ1-2; 7 bases map to TRBD1. Trimming at V came to 1 base and at J to 11 bases, leaving 1 base not matched to a gene. This CDR3 contains 11 residues. The DNA of the CDR3 is TGTGCCAGCAGTTTAGAACAGGGGTACACCTTC. Protein product: CASSLEQGYTF.

This rearrangement joins TRBV18 to TRBJ2-5; D may be TRBD1 (6 bases). The germline gives CDR1 KGHSH, CDR2 LQKENI. V was trimmed by 1 base and J by 3 bases, leaving 6 bases between them. This CDR3 spans 13 amino acids. The CDR3 reads CASSPQGEETQYF. For the CDR3, the DNA is TGTGCCAGCTCACCACAGGGGGAAGAGACCCAGTACTTC. The full variable domain, with the rest looked up from reference TRBV18 and TRBJ2-5, is NAGVMQNPRHLVRRRGQEARLRCSPMKGHSHVYWYRQLPEEGLKFMVYLQKENIIDESGMPKERFSAEFPKEGPSILRIQQVVRGDSAAYFCASSPQGEETQYFGPGTRLLVL.

The rearrangement links TRBV28 to TRBJ2-2; 9 bases align to TRBD1. Looked up from germline, CDR1 is MDHEN and CDR2 is SYDVKM. J lost 7 bases, V lost 4 bases, and 13 bases had no gene match. This CDR3 spans 17 amino acids. CDR3 DNA: TGTGCCAGCAGTTCCCTAATACAGGGGGCGCAGATCGGGGAGCTGTTTTTT. As protein: CASSSLIQGAQIGELFF.

The chain links TRBV7-9 to TRBJ2-5, with D unclear. The ends were cut back, 5 bases at V and 4 bases at J, with 14 bases in the middle. CDR3 size: 14 residues. Germline V CDR1 and CDR2: SEHNR, FQNEAQ (reference sequence). The DNA of the CDR3 is TGTGCCAGCAGCCGCCTGTGGTTCGGAGAGACCCAGTACTTC. It specifies CASSRLWFGETQYF.

This clone is a singleton in its sample. The J gene is TRBJ2-2, the V gene TRBV7-2; unclear D gene. The CDR3 runs to 16 residues. The V end lost 4 bases, the J end lost 2 bases, and 14 bases lay between the germline ends. Germline V gene lookup returns CDR1 SGHTA and CDR2 FQGNSA. The CDR3 loop is CASSSSGSLNTGELFF. In DNA, the CDR3 is TGTGCCAGCAGCTCCTCAGGTTCTCTAAACACCGGGGAGCTGTTTTTT.

The chain is built from TRBV28 and TRBJ2-1; 7 bases agree with TRBD2. Germline V gene lookup returns CDR1 MDHEN and CDR2 SYDVKM. V gave up 8 bases and J gave up 1 base; unmatched junction bases: 8. This CDR3 region has 15 residues. For the CDR3, the DNA is TGTGCCAGCCCCCCCGCGGGAGAGTCCTACAATGAGCAGTTCTTC. Amino acid sequence: CASPPAGESYNEQFF. Full variable domain (outside the CDR3, taken from reference TRBV28 and TRBJ2-1): DVKVTQSSRYLVKRTGEKVFLECVQDMDHENMFWYRQDPGLGLRLIYFSYDVKMKEKGDIPEGYSVSREKKERFSLILESASTNQTSMYLCASPPAGESYNEQFFGPGTRLTVL.

This chain joins TRBV11-2 and TRBJ1-1; no firm D call. Looked up from germline, CDR1 is SGHAT and CDR2 is FQNNGV. Trimming stripped 4 bases from V and 2 bases from J, with 17 bases between. The CDR3 covers 16 residues. CDR3 nucleotide sequence: TGTGCCAGCAGCTACCCCCTCCAGTCCCACAACACTGAAGCTTTCTTT. Translated, it gives CASSYPLQSHNTEAFF.

This clone appeared a single time. V is TRBV5-6 and J is TRBJ1-1; D is unresolved. Germline V lookup: CDR1 SGHDT, CDR2 YYEEEE. Trimming cost V 2 bases and J 4 bases, with 9 bases left between them. There are 13 residues in the CDR3. Here the CDR3 reads CASSFLRGTEAFF. CDR3 sequence (DNA): TGTGCCAGCAGCTTTCTCCGGGGCACTGAAGCTTTCTTT.

DNA for the CDR3: TGTGCCAGCAGTTTGACTAGTCTAGCAGATACGCAGTATTTT. Translation gives CASSLTSLADTQYF. The chain joins TRBV28 to TRBJ2-3, with D maybe TRBD2 (6 bases). CDR1 MDHEN and CDR2 SYDVKM come from the germline V gene. The germline V and J ends were trimmed by 3 bases and 4 bases, with 11 bases remaining between them. The CDR3 extends over 14 amino acids.

This clone appeared once. The chain couples TRBV7-3 to TRBJ2-7; no definite D call. The CDR3 is 13 residues long. The V end lost 2 bases, the J end lost 1 base, and 6 bases lay between the germline ends. The germline CDR1 and CDR2 sequences are SGHTA and FQGTGA. The CDR3 sequence: CASSLEVSYEQYF. The CDR3 DNA follows: TGTGCCAGCAGCTTAGAGGTTTCCTACGAGCAGTACTTC. The full variable domain, rest sourced from reference TRBV7-3 and TRBJ2-7, is GAGVSQTPSNKVTEKGKYVELRCDPISGHTALYWYRQSLGQGPEFLIYFQGTGAADDSGLPNDRFFAVRPEGSVSTLKIQRTERGDSAVYLCASSLEVSYEQYFGPGTRLTVT.

This rearrangement joins TRBV28 to TRBJ1-1; D is uncertain. V was trimmed by 10 bases and J by 2 bases, leaving 8 bases between them. In germline, CDR1 is MDHEN, CDR2 SYDVKM. CDR3 length: 11 residues. The CDR3 region has the DNA TGTGCCACTTGTAGAAACACTGAAGCTTTCTTT. It encodes CATCRNTEAFF.

The rearrangement uses TRBV7-9 and TRBJ1-4, with 7 bases fitting TRBD1. With 5 bases clipped from V and 7 bases from J, the junction kept 7 bases outside the gene matches. Per germline, CDR1 SEHNR and CDR2 FQNEAQ (reference sequence). The CDR3 consists of 14 residues. CDR3 protein: CASSADRVREKLFF. CDR3 in DNA: TGTGCCAGCAGCGCAGACAGGGTCCGTGAAAAACTGTTTTTT.

CDR3 sequence: CASMGSYQETQYF. The CDR3 DNA reads TGTGCCAGCATGGGCAGCTATCAAGAGACCCAGTACTTC. The genes are TRBV2 and TRBJ2-5; D is unresolved. The germline V gene has CDR1 SNHLY and CDR2 FYNNEI. The CDR3 is made up of 13 amino acids. The ends were cut back, 7 bases at V and 2 bases at J, with 11 bases in the middle.

The gene calls are TRBV28 and TRBJ1-2; 8 bases are shared with TRBD1. The CDR3 covers 14 residues. The V and J ends lost 6 bases and 4 bases, in that order; junction bases with no gene match: 7. Per the germline V gene, CDR1 is MDHEN and CDR2 is SYDVKM. The CDR3 coding sequence is TGTGCCAGCAGAACCACCGGGACAGGCTATGGCTACACCTTC. Its protein is CASRTTGTGYGYTF.

CDR3 amino acids: CASSVGRSHSYEQYF. DNA for the CDR3: TGTGCCAGTAGTGTAGGCAGGTCCCATTCCTACGAGCAGTACTTC. The chain is built from TRBV19 and TRBJ2-7; D is unclear. The germline V gene encodes CDR1 LNHDA and CDR2 SQIVND (reference sequence). The length of the CDR3 is 15 residues. With 5 bases removed from V and 1 base from J, the gap between germline ends came to 15 bases.

The rearrangement links TRBV27 to TRBJ2-1; 7 positions match TRBD2. V dropped 0 bases and J dropped 1; count of bases not matched to a gene: 12. The CDR3 totals 19 residues. Looked up from germline, CDR1 is MNHEY and CDR2 is SMNVEV (reference sequence). The CDR3 coding sequence is TGTGCCAGCAGTTTATCGGTCGCTAACGGGAGGCCTTCCTACAATGAGCAGTTCTTC. Encoded protein: CASSLSVANGRPSYNEQFF.